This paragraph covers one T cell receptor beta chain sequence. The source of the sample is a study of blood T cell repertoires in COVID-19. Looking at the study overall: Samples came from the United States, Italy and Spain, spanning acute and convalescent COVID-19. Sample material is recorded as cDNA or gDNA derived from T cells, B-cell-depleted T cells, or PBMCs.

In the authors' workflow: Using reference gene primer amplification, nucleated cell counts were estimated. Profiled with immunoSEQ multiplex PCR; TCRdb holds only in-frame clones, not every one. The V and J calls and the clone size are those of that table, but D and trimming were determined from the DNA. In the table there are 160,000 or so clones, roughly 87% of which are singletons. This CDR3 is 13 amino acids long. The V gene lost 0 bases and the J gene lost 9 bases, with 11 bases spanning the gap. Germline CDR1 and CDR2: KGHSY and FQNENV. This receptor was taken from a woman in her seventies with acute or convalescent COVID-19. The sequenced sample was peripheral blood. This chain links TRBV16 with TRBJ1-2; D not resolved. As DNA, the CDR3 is TGTGCCAGCAGCCAATCCGGGAGGGAGAGCTACACCTTC. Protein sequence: CASSQSGRESYTF.